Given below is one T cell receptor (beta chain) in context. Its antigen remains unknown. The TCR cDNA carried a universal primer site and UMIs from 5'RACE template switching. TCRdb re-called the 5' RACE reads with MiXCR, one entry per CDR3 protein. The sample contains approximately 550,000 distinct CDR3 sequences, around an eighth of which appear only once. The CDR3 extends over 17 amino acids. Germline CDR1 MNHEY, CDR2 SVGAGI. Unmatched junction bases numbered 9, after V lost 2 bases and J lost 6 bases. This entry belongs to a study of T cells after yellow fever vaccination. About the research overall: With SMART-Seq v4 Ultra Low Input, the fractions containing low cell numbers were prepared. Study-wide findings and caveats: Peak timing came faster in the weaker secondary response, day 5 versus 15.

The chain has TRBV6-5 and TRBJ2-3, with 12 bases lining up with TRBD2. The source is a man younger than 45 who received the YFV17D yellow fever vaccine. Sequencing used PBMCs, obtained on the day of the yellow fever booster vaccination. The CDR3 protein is CASSYGASGRARDTQYF. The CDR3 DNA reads TGTGCCAGCAGTTACGGGGCTAGCGGGAGGGCCAGGGATACGCAGTATTTT.